This T cell receptor (beta chain) was retrieved from a study of beta chain features in type 1 diabetes. Study-level information: Sorted cells examined across all samples numbered about 110,000,000. Overall study results and limits: Shorter TCRB CDR3s, moderately but significantly so, marked every one of the four CD4+ subsets in Type 1 diabetes patients.

This clone appeared a few times. The antigen remains undetermined. The authors sorted CD4+ naive, central memory, regulatory and stem cell-like memory cells via CD45RO/CCR7/CD25/CD127/CD95/CD27. Sorted cells reached over 95% purity in every population. This CDR3 is 15 amino acids long. CDR1 is MDHEN, CDR2 SYDVKM, per germline. Trimming pared 1 base from V and 4 bases from J, leaving 12 bases between. Of the isolated RNA, all was reverse transcribed, and so the sequenced material was expressed TCRB transcripts. Repertoires were generated with immunoSEQ multiplex PCR, while TCRdb's copy carries only in-frame clones and drops some. The top ten hold 0.022% of the sample, which has about 700,000 clones, over 10% seen once.

The genes are TRBV28 and TRBJ2-3, with a possible D match to TRBD2 (5 bases). The sequenced material came from naive CD4+ T cells from blood. The TCR comes from a man aged 18 to 35 with type 1 diabetes. The DNA of the CDR3 is TGTGCCAGCAGTTTATTGGACGGAGGTTCAGATACGCAGTATTTT. Amino acids: CASSLLDGGSDTQYF. Looking up the rest from reference TRBV28 and TRBJ2-3 gives the full variable domain: DVKVTQSSRYLVKRTGEKVFLECVQDMDHENMFWYRQDPGLGLRLIYFSYDVKMKEKGDIPEGYSVSREKKERFSLILESASTNQTSMYLCASSLLDGGSDTQYFGPGTRLTVL.